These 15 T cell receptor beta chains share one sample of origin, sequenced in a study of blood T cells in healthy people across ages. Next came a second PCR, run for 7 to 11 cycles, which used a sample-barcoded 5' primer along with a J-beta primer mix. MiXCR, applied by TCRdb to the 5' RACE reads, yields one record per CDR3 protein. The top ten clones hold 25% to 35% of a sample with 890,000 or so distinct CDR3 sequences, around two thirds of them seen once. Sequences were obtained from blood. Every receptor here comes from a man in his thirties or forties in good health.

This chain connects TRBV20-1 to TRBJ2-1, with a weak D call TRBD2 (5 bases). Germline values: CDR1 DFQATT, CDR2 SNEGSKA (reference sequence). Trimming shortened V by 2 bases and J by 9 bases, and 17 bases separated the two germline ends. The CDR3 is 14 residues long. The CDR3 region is CSARKGSSPLEQFF. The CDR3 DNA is TGCAGTGCTAGAAAGGGTTCTAGCCCCCTTGAGCAGTTCTTC.

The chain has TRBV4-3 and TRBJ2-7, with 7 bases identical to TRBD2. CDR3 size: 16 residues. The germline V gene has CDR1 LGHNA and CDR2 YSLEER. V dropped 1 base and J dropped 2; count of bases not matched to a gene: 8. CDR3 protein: CASSQVYGGIPYEQYF. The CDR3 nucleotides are TGCGCCAGCAGCCAAGTATACGGGGGGATACCCTACGAGCAGTACTTC.

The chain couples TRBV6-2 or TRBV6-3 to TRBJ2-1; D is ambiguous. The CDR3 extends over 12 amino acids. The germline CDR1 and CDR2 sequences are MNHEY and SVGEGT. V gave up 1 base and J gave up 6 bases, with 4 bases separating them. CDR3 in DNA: TGTGCCAGCAGTTACTACTCCAATGAGCAGTTCTTC. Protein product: CASSYYSNEQFF.

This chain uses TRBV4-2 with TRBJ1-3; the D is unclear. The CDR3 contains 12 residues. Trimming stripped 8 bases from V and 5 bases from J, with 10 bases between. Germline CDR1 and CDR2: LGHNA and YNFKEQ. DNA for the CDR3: TGTGCCAGCTCGGACGGACGAAACACCATATATTTT. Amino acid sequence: CASSDGRNTIYF.

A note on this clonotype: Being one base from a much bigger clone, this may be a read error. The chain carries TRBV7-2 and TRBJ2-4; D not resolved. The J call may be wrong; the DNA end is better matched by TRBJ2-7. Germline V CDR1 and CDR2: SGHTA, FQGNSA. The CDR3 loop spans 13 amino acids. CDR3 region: CASSQDGAYEQYF. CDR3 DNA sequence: TGTGCCAGCAGCCAAGATGGAGCCTACGAGCAGTACTTC.

The CDR3 is CASSYGPSQRPPGTYNEQFF. CDR3 nucleotide sequence: TGTGCCAGCAGTTATGGGCCCTCCCAGCGGCCCCCAGGAACCTACAATGAGCAGTTCTTC. J is TRBJ2-1 and V is TRBV28; D possibly corresponds to TRBD2 (5 bases). This CDR3 spans 20 amino acids. The V end was cut by 4 bases, the J end by 2 bases, with 27 bases between. CDR1 and CDR2 from the germline V gene are MDHEN and SYDVKM. The entire variable domain, with the rest obtained from reference TRBV28 and TRBJ2-1, is as follows: DVKVTQSSRYLVKRTGEKVFLECVQDMDHENMFWYRQDPGLGLRLIYFSYDVKMKEKGDIPEGYSVSREKKERFSLILESASTNQTSMYLCASSYGPSQRPPGTYNEQFFGPGTRLTVL.

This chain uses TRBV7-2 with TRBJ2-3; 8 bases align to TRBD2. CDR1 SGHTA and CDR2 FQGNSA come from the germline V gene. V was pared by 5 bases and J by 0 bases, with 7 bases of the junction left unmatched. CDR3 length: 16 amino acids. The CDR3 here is CASSRTSLGSTDTQYF. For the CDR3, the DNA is TGTGCCAGCAGCCGGACTAGCTTGGGAAGCACAGATACGCAGTATTTT.

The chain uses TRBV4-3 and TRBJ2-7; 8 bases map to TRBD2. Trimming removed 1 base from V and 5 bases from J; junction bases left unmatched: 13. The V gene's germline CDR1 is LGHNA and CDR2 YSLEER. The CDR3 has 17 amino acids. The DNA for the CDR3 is TGCGCCAGCAGCCAAGGCCACCCGGGACTAGGGGTAAACGAGCAGTACTTC. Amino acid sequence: CASSQGHPGLGVNEQYF.

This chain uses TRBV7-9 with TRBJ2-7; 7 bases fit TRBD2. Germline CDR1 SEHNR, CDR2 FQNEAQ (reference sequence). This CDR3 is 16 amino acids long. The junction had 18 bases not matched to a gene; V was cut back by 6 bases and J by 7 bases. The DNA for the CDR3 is TGTGCCAGCAGTTTTACCGGGACTACCAAAGTACGGGAGCAGTACTTC. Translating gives CASSFTGTTKVREQYF.

The DNA for the CDR3 is TGCGCCAGCAGCCCCACAGCAACAGTTTACGAGCAGTACTTC. The encoded protein is CASSPTATVYEQYF. This chain joins TRBV4-3 and TRBJ2-7, with unresolved D. This CDR3 contains 14 residues. V was cut by 4 bases and J by 4 bases, with 14 bases left in between. Germline CDR1 reads LGHNA; CDR2 reads YSLEER.

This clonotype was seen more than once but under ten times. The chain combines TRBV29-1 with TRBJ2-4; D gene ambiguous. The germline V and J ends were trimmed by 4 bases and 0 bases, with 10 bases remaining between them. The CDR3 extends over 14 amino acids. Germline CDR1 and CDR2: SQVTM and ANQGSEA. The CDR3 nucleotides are TGCAGCGTTGGAGAACCAGGAGCCAAAAACATTCAGTACTTC. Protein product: CSVGEPGAKNIQYF.

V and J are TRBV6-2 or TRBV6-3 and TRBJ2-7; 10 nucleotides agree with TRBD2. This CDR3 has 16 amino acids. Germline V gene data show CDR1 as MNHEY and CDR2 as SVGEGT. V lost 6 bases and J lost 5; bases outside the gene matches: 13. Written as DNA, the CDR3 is TGTGCCAGCAGCCCGAACCTAGCGGGAGAGGTCCACGAGCAGTACTTC. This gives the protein CASSPNLAGEVHEQYF.

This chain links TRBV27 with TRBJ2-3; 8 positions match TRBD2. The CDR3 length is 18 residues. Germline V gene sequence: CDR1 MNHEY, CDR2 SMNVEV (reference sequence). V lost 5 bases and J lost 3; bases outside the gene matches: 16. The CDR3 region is CASSLGGFAGGSTDTQYF. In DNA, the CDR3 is TGTGCCAGCAGTCTTGGGGGGTTCGCGGGGGGTAGTACAGATACGCAGTATTTT.

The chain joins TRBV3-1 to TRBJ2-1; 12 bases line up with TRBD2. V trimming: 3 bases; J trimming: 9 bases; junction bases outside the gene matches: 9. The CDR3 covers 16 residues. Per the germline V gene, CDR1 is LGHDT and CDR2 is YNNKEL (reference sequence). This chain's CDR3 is CASSHTRTSGVGEQFF. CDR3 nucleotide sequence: TGTGCCAGCAGCCATACTCGGACTAGCGGGGTGGGTGAGCAGTTCTTC.

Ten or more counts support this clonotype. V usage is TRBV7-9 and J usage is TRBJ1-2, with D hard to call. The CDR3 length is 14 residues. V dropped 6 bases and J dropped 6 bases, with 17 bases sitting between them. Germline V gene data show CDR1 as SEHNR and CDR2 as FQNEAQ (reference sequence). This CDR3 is CASSSAASGDGYTF. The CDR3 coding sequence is TGTGCCAGCAGTTCCGCGGCATCCGGCGATGGCTACACCTTC.